Following are 30 T cell receptor beta chains from one sample sequenced in a study of blood T cell repertoires in COVID-19. The method was immunoSEQ multiplex PCR; TCRdb's version includes in-frame clones alone and lacks a portion of them. The sample has about 230,000 clones, around 92% seen once. Sequencing was done on a sample of PBMCs or T cells enriched from blood (not recorded which). These TCRs come from a woman aged 25 to 39 with acute COVID-19.

V usage is TRBV6-5 and J usage is TRBJ1-2, with D possibly TRBD1 on 5 matching bases. Trimming stripped 6 bases from V and 0 bases from J, with 14 bases between. CDR3 size: 15 residues. Germline CDR1 reads MNHEY; CDR2 reads SVGAGI. The CDR3 DNA reads as TGTGCCAGCAGGGTGGGCGCGGGGGCTAACTATGGCTACACCTTC. Amino acids: CASRVGAGANYGYTF.

This clone was counted a single time. The V gene is TRBV9, the J gene TRBJ1-1, with D unclear. CDR1 and CDR2 (germline): SGDLS, YYNGEE. This CDR3 contains 14 residues. Deletions cut 0 bases from V and 0 bases from J, with 6 bases between. CDR3 region: CASSVGQLNTEAFF. The CDR3 DNA reads TGTGCCAGCAGCGTAGGGCAGTTGAACACTGAAGCTTTCTTT. The entire variable domain, with the rest obtained from reference TRBV9 and TRBJ1-1, is as follows: DSGVTQTPKHLITATGQRVTLRCSPRSGDLSVYWYQQSLDQGLQFLIQYYNGEERAKGNILERFSAQQFPDLHSELNLSSLELGDSALYFCASSVGQLNTEAFFGQGTRLTVV.

The chain links TRBV3-1 (or the pseudogene TRBV3-2) to TRBJ1-1, with D possibly TRBD1 on 6 matching bases. CDR1 and CDR2 (germline): LGHDT, YNNKEL (reference sequence). The V end was cut by 2 bases, the J end by 1 base, with 11 bases between. This CDR3 spans 15 amino acids. This CDR3 is CASSQRRGGNTEAFF. CDR3 bases: TGTGCCAGCAGCCAAAGGAGGGGGGGGAACACTGAAGCTTTCTTT.

This chain uses TRBV10-3 with TRBJ2-7; 10 positions match TRBD2. CDR1 and CDR2 from the germline V gene are ENHRY and SYGVKD. V was clipped by 3 bases and J by 3 bases; unmatched bases: 5. CDR3 length: 15 residues. The CDR3 DNA is TGTGCCATCAGTGATACAGCGGGGGGGCACTACGAGCAGTACTTC. Residues: CAISDTAGGHYEQYF.

The J gene is TRBJ1-5, the V gene TRBV6-2 or TRBV6-3; D is unclear. Trimming pared 2 bases from V and 2 bases from J, leaving 10 bases between. This CDR3 spans 15 amino acids. Germline V gene sequence: CDR1 MNHEY, CDR2 SVGEGT. This CDR3 reads CASSYGFGGNQPQHF. CDR3 DNA sequence: TGTGCCAGCAGTTACGGGTTTGGAGGCAATCAGCCCCAGCATTTT.

This rearrangement joins TRBV9 to TRBJ1-2; the match to TRBD1 covers 8 bases. Germline lookup yields CDR1 SGDLS and CDR2 YYNGEE. The trim removed 4 bases at V and 8 bases at J, leaving 10 bases unmatched. The CDR3 length is 14 residues. CDR3 sequence (DNA): TGTGCCAGCAGCCGAACACAGGGGGAAGGAGGCTACACCTTC. It translates to CASSRTQGEGGYTF.

V and J are TRBV21-1 and TRBJ1-5; whether TRBD1, the table's D call, matches the DNA was not checked. TRBV21-1 is termed a pseudogene. CDR3 length equals 17 residues. CDR3 residues: CASSKVGRGFGNQPQHF. Written as DNA, the CDR3 is TGTGCCAGCAGCAAGGTAGGCAGGGGGTTCGGCAATCAGCCCCAGCATTTT.

This clone is a singleton in its sample. CDR3 nucleotides: TGTGCCAGCAGCCCGACGGGGGGAAGGAACGAGCAGTACTTC. This codes for CASSPTGGRNEQYF. This chain uses TRBV5-4 with TRBJ2-7, with 7 bases fitting TRBD2. Trimming took 4 bases from V and 5 from J; bases not matched to a gene: 9. This CDR3 spans 14 amino acids. Germline CDR1 SGHNT, CDR2 YYREEE (reference sequence).

The V call is TRBV5-1, the J call TRBJ2-5; no reliable D call. Trimming left V 1 base short and J 2 bases short, with 9 bases between. This CDR3 has 14 amino acids. Germline CDR1 is SGHRS and CDR2 is YFSETQ. The CDR3 is CASSLYFRQETQYF. CDR3 nucleotides: TGCGCCAGCAGCTTGTATTTCAGGCAAGAGACCCAGTACTTC.

J is TRBJ2-6 and V is TRBV6-5, with a possible D match to TRBD2 (7 bases). CDR1 and CDR2 (germline): MNHEY, SVGAGI. Trimming removed 2 bases at V and 2 bases at J, with 10 bases between. This CDR3 has 16 residues. In nucleotides, the CDR3 is TGTGCCAGCAGTTACGGGGGGGGCACTGGGGCCAACGTCCTGACTTTC. This sequence encodes CASSYGGGTGANVLTF.

The chain has TRBV5-6 and TRBJ2-5, with 8 bases matching TRBD1. V lost 4 bases to trimming and J lost 5 bases; unmatched junction nucleotides: 10. CDR1 SGHDT and CDR2 YYEEEE come from the germline V gene. There are 15 residues in the CDR3. The CDR3 protein is CASSLAGTGRETQYF. The CDR3 DNA follows: TGTGCCAGCAGCCTGGCCGGGACAGGAAGGGAGACCCAGTACTTC.

The chain combines TRBV15 with TRBJ1-1; perhaps TRBD1 as D (6 bases). Trimming left V 2 bases short and J 1 base short, with 11 bases between. This CDR3 has 15 amino acids. CDR1 is LNHNV, CDR2 YYDKDF, per germline (reference sequence). CDR3 loop: CATSRLRTANTEAFF. The DNA of the CDR3 is TGTGCCACCAGCAGACTTCGGACAGCGAACACTGAAGCTTTCTTT.

This chain uses TRBV5-1 with TRBJ2-7; a weak D match, TRBD1 (5 bases). CDR3 length: 13 amino acids. The germline V gene encodes CDR1 SGHRS and CDR2 YFSETQ. Between the trimmed V and J ends, which lost 4 bases and 5 bases, there was a span of 13 bases. CDR3 coding DNA: TGCGCCAGCAGCCGCGGACAAACTGACGAGCAGTACTTC. Translation gives CASSRGQTDEQYF.

The CDR3 DNA is TGTGCCAGCAGTTTAGGGCTGGGCAATCAGCCCCAGCATTTT. Residues: CASSLGLGNQPQHF. The V and J genes are TRBV28 and TRBJ1-5; D gene ambiguous. CDR1 MDHEN and CDR2 SYDVKM come from the germline V gene. Between the trimmed V and J ends, which lost 2 bases and 2 bases, there was a span of 7 bases. The CDR3 has 14 amino acids.

The V call is TRBV11-2, the J call TRBJ2-2, with D possibly matching TRBD2 (5 bases). The germline gives CDR1 SGHAT, CDR2 FQNNGV. Trimming removed 0 bases from V and 3 bases from J, with 5 bases in between. This CDR3 has 14 residues. The CDR3 loop reads CASSLEEDTGELFF. CDR3 in DNA: TGTGCCAGCAGCTTAGAGGAGGACACCGGGGAGCTGTTTTTT.

The V gene is TRBV2, the J gene TRBJ1-6; TRBD1 matches 9 bases. CDR1 SNHLY and CDR2 FYNNEI come from the germline V gene. The CDR3 is made up of 15 amino acids. The J segment lost 10 bases and the V segment lost 6 bases, leaving 10 bases of the junction unmatched. The CDR3 DNA is TGTGCCAGCAGCGCACCGGGACAGGGATTCTCACCCCTCCACTTT. Protein product: CASSAPGQGFSPLHF.

This clone was observed once. V and J are TRBV5-6 and TRBJ2-1; TRBD1 might be the D (5 bases). The CDR3 runs 15 residues. Trimming removed 0 bases at V and 7 bases at J, with 14 bases between. Per the germline V gene, CDR1 is SGHDT and CDR2 is YYEEEE. The CDR3: CASSLESGIWNEQFF. The CDR3 DNA reads as TGTGCCAGCAGCTTGGAGTCAGGGATTTGGAATGAGCAGTTCTTC.

The chain has TRBV5-1 and TRBJ1-6; TRBD1 aligns across 9 bases. CDR1 is SGHRS and CDR2 is YFSETQ in the germline V gene. J gave up 5 bases and V 0 bases, and 0 bases lay outside the gene matches. The CDR3 is 15 residues long. CDR3 amino acids: CASSLGTGDNSPLHF. The CDR3 bases are TGCGCCAGCAGCTTGGGGACAGGGGATAATTCACCCCTCCACTTT.

The CDR3 DNA follows: TGTGCCAGCAGTGAGGTGCCGGGAGTTGAAGCTTTCTTT. Translated: CASSEVPGVEAFF. This chain links TRBV2 with TRBJ1-1; no clear D. Germline CDR1 and CDR2: SNHLY and FYNNEI. CDR3 length equals 13 residues. Trimming removed 3 bases at V and 7 bases at J, with 12 bases between. Complete variable domain (other parts from reference TRBV2 and TRBJ1-1): EPEVTQTPSHQVTQMGQEVILRCVPISNHLYFYWYRQILGQKVEFLVSFYNNEISEKSEIFDDQFSVERPDGSNFTLKIRSTKLEDSAMYFCASSEVPGVEAFFGQGTRLTVV.

This chain links TRBV9 with TRBJ1-5; 9 bases match TRBD1. Germline V gene data show CDR1 as SGDLS and CDR2 as YYNGEE. The CDR3 covers 15 residues. V was pared by 4 bases and J by 0 bases, with 2 bases of the junction left unmatched. CDR3: CASSPTGGSNQPQHF. The CDR3 coding sequence is TGTGCCAGCAGCCCGACAGGGGGTAGCAATCAGCCCCAGCATTTT.

The chain uses TRBV9 and TRBJ1-2, with 8 bases that match TRBD1. CDR3 length: 16 residues. The V segment lost 3 bases and the J segment 4 bases; nucleotides outside the gene matches: 11. Per the germline V gene, CDR1 is SGDLS and CDR2 is YYNGEE. The CDR3 coding sequence is TGTGCCAGCAGCGACCCCCGGACAGGGCCTGGCTATGGCTACACCTTC. This gives the protein CASSDPRTGPGYGYTF.

The V and J genes are TRBV18 and TRBJ1-4, with D unresolved. The germline V gene has CDR1 KGHSH and CDR2 LQKENI. V was clipped by 1 base and J by 8 bases, with 11 bases between them. This CDR3 contains 14 residues. The CDR3 here is CASSPLGFEEKLFF. The CDR3 region has the DNA TGTGCCAGCTCACCACTCGGGTTTGAGGAAAAACTGTTTTTT.

The genes are TRBV5-1 and TRBJ1-3; tentatively, D is TRBD1 (6 bases). The CDR3 contains 16 residues. Deletions cut 4 bases from V and 0 bases from J, with 14 bases between. In germline, CDR1 is SGHRS, CDR2 YFSETQ. CDR3 amino acids: CASSPQGQNSGNTIYF. The CDR3 DNA is TGCGCCAGCAGCCCCCAAGGACAGAACTCTGGAAACACCATATATTTT.

The genes are TRBV19 and TRBJ1-5; 7 bases align to TRBD1. J lost 6 bases, V lost 6 bases, and 8 bases had no gene match. The CDR3 spans 14 residues. Germline CDR1 is LNHDA and CDR2 is SQIVND (reference sequence). For the CDR3, the DNA is TGTGCCAGTAGACTTACAGGGGATGGTCAGCCCCAGCATTTT. Translating gives CASRLTGDGQPQHF.

This chain links TRBV19 with TRBJ2-3; 8 bases map to TRBD1. CDR1 is LNHDA and CDR2 is SQIVND in the germline V gene (reference sequence). The CDR3 length is 16 residues. Trimming cost V 5 bases and J 0 bases; bases outside gene matches: 7. CDR3 DNA sequence: TGTGCCAGTAGTCTGGACAGGGCCCTTAGCACAGATACGCAGTATTTT. It translates to CASSLDRALSTDTQYF.

The chain couples TRBV28 to TRBJ1-1; D gene unclear. The ends were cut back, 5 bases at V and 3 bases at J, with 16 bases in the middle. CDR1 is MDHEN and CDR2 is SYDVKM in the germline V gene. This CDR3 spans 15 amino acids. This CDR3 is CASSPQTLLYTEAFF. The CDR3, as DNA: TGTGCCAGCAGTCCACAGACCCTTTTGTACACTGAAGCTTTCTTT. Drawing the rest from reference TRBV28 and TRBJ1-1, the complete variable domain is DVKVTQSSRYLVKRTGEKVFLECVQDMDHENMFWYRQDPGLGLRLIYFSYDVKMKEKGDIPEGYSVSREKKERFSLILESASTNQTSMYLCASSPQTLLYTEAFFGQGTRLTVV.

V usage is TRBV4-3 and J usage is TRBJ2-1; maybe TRBD1 (5 bases). The CDR3 consists of 13 residues. CDR1 LGHNA and CDR2 YSLEER come from the germline V gene. V lost 4 bases to trimming and J lost 5 bases, with 9 bases between them. For the CDR3, the DNA is TGCGCCAGCAGCCTACAAGGGGACAATGAGCAGTTCTTC. It yields the protein CASSLQGDNEQFF.

The chain couples TRBV7-2 to TRBJ2-7; D is unresolved. Trimming removed 1 base from V and 1 base from J, with 8 bases in between. CDR1 is SGHTA, CDR2 FQGNSA, per germline. This CDR3 comprises 14 residues. CDR3 nucleotide sequence: TGTGCCAGCAGCTTAGATCACGGTTCCTACGAGCAGTACTTC. Protein sequence: CASSLDHGSYEQYF.

The chain carries TRBV12-3 or TRBV12-4 and TRBJ2-7; the D gene is possibly TRBD2 (5 bases). Trimming took 5 bases from V and 6 from J, leaving 11 bases between them. This CDR3 comprises 12 residues. The chain's CDR3 is CASSPTSREQYF. CDR3 DNA sequence: TGTGCCAGCAGTCCCACTAGTCGCGAGCAGTACTTC.

The chain carries TRBV5-1 and TRBJ1-4, with a possible D match to TRBD1 (6 bases). Per the germline V gene, CDR1 is SGHRS and CDR2 is YFSETQ. The CDR3 loop spans 14 amino acids. V was cut by 4 bases and J by 4 bases, with 11 bases left in between. The CDR3 DNA sequence: TGCGCCAGCAGCAAAGGGGGAGATAATGAAAAACTGTTTTTT. This translates into CASSKGGDNEKLFF.